This T cell receptor (beta chain) was profiled in a study of blood T cell repertoires in COVID-19 (TCRdb year 2020). As for the study more broadly: Samples covering the acute and convalescent phases of COVID-19 were provided by collaborators in the United States, Italy and Spain. The prospective study material was composed of cDNA or gDNA derived from T cells, B-cell-depleted T cells, or PBMCs. Subjects who had been exposed to COVID-19, were actively infected with it, or had recovered from it provided the deeply sampled blood TCRbeta repertoires that made up the dataset. The repertoires were made available in a free public database intended to serve as a resource for research on the immune response to SARS-CoV-2. The samples were drawn from the first 160 participants of the ongoing ImmuneRACE study and from under 1,500 subjects provided by 6 global collaborators. A de-identified subject ID, COVID-19 status, age in years and sex were almost always included in the sample metadata. Where available, HLA class I and class II types were taken from metadata supplied by the sample provider and were not determined by assay-based typing.

The paper's findings and limits, for the study overall: Clinical and demographic metadata were provided uncurated, with the amount varying by source and participant.

The immunoSEQ Assay, a bias-controlled multiplex PCR, was used to amplify TCRbeta CDR3 regions from genomic DNA. The study's processing was this. Within the assay, amplification of reference gene primers was used to estimate how many nucleated cells each sample contained. Sequence reads were collapsed and filtered to measure the absolute abundance of every unique TCRbeta CDR3 rearrangement. For each sample, productive Simpson clonality was calculated as the square root of Simpson's diversity index over productive rearrangements. TCRdb obtained this table from immuneACCESS and retained in-frame rearrangements with V and J assigned. These tables miss some clones; where compared with another copy, unresolved V genes account for less than half of the shortfall, and the remainder is unexplained. D and trimming were read from the DNA, whereas the V and J calls and clone size are those reported in that table. The sample profile shows approximately 150,000 clones; around 87% of them were found once. The leading ten clones occupy 2% to 3% of the sample.

One collaborating source in Seattle enrolled patients during active infection and followed them longitudinally through the course of disease. Collaborating institutions collected whole blood in K2EDTA tubes following their own protocols. For TCRbeta analysis, collaborators shipped samples in one of three forms: frozen whole blood, isolated PBMCs, or DNA extracted from either of those sample types. Notes on this clone: Its antigen remains undetermined. No base quality information exists; no much larger clone differs at one position.

V ends up 0 bases short and J 10 bases short, with an unmatched junction base count of 3. The CDR3 numbers 15 residues from cysteine through phenylalanine. The read is trimmed to its CDR3 DNA, 45 bases read in frame from base 1. CDR1 LGHNA and CDR2 YSLEER are derived from the germline V gene. This chain joins TRBV4-3 to TRBJ2-3; a stretch of 14 junction bases matches TRBD2. The sample consisted of peripheral blood. This TCR was recovered from a woman of 80 years or more with COVID-19, enrolled during active disease. The CDR3 here reads CASSQEGTSGRSQYF. The sequenced DNA is TGCGCCAGCAGCCAAGAGGGGACTAGCGGGAGATCGCAGTATTTT.